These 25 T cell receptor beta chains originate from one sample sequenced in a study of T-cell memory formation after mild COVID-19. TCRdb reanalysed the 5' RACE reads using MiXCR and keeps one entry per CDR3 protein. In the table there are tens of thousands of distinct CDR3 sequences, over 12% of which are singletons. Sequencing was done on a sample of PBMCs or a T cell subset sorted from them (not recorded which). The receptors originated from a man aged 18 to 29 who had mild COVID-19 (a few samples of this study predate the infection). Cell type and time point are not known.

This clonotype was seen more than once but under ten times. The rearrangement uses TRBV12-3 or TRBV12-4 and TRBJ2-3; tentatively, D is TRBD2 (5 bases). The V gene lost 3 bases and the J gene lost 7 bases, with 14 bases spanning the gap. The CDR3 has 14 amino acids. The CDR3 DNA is TGTGCCAGCAGTTTGTTCACTAGTCGCCATACGCAGTATTTT. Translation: CASSLFTSRHTQYF.

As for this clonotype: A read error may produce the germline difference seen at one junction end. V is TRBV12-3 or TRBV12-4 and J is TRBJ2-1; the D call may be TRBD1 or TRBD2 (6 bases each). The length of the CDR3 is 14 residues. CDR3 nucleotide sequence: TGTGCCAGCAGGGGGGGCGACTCCTACACTGAGCAGTTCTTC. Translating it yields CASRGGDSYTEQFF.

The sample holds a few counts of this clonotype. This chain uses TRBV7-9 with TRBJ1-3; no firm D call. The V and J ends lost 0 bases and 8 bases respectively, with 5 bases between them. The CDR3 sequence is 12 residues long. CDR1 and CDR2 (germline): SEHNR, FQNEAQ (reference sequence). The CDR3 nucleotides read TGTGCCAGCAGCTTAGCGCTGGACACCATATATTTT. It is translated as CASSLALDTIYF.

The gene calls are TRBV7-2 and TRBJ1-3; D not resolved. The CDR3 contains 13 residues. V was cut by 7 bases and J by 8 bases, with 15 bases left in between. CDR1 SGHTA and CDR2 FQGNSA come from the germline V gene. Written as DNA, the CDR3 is TGTGCCAGCAACCCTCTAACCCGGGACACCATATATTTT. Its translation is CASNPLTRDTIYF.

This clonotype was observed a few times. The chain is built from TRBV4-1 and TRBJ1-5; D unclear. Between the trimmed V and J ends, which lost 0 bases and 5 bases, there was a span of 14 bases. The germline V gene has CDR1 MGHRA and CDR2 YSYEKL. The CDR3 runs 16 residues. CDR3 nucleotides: TGCGCCAGCAGCCAAGATCTGGCAGCTGGGTATCAGCCCCAGCATTTT. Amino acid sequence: CASSQDLAAGYQPQHF.

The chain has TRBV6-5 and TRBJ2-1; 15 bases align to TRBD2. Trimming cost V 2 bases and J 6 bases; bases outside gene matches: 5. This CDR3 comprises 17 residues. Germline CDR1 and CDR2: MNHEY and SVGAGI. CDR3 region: CASSYGLAGGPPNEQFF. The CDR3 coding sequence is TGTGCCAGCAGTTACGGACTAGCGGGGGGGCCACCCAATGAGCAGTTCTTC.

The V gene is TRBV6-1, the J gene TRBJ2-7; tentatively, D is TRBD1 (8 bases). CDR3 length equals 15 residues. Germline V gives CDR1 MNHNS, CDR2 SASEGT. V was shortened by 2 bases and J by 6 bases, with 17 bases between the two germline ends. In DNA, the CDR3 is TGTGCCAGCAGTGAAAAGAGTACAGGGGGGGCCGAGCAGTACTTC. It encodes CASSEKSTGGAEQYF.

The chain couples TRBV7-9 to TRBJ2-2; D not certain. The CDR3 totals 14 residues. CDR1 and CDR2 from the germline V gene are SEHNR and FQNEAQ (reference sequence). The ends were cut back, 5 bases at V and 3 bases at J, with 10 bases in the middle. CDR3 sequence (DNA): TGTGCCAGCAGCCTCGACCCCTACACCGGGGAGCTGTTTTTT. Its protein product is CASSLDPYTGELFF.

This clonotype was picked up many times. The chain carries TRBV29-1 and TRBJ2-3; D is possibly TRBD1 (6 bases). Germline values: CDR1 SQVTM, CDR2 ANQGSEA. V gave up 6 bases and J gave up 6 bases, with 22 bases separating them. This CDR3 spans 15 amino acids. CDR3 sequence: CSVNSRDTGLDTQYF. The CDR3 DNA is TGCAGCGTCAACTCCCGGGACACAGGTTTGGATACGCAGTATTTT.

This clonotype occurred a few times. The CDR3 spells CASSLVIAGGDEQFF. CDR3 DNA sequence: TGTGCCAGCAGCTTAGTAATAGCGGGTGGAGATGAGCAGTTCTTC. The gene calls are TRBV7-9 and TRBJ2-1; 7 nucleotides agree with TRBD2. Trimming cost V 1 base and J 8 bases; bases outside gene matches: 8. This CDR3 comprises 15 residues. CDR1 is SEHNR, CDR2 FQNEAQ, per germline (reference sequence).

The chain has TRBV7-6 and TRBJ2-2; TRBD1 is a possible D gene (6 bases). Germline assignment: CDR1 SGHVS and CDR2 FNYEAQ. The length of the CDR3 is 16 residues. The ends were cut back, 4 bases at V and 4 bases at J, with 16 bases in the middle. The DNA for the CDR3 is TGTGCCAGCAGCTCTACCGGGACAACCTTCACCGGGGAGCTGTTTTTT. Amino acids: CASSSTGTTFTGELFF.

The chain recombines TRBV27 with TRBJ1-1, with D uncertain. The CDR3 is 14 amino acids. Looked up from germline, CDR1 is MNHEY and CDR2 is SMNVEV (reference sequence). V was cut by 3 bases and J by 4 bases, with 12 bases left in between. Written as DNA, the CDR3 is TGTGCCAGCAGTTTGGTAGACCCGGGCACTGAAGCTTTCTTT. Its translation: CASSLVDPGTEAFF.

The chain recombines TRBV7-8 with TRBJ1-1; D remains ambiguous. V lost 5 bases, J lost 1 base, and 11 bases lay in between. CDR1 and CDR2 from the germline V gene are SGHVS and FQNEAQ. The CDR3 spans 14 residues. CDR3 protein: CASSLTAANTEAFF. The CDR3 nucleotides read TGTGCCAGCAGCCTTACAGCAGCGAACACTGAAGCTTTCTTT.

CDR3 region: CASSPIDPNYGYTF. CDR3 coding DNA: TGTGCCAGCAGTCCCATCGATCCAAACTATGGCTACACCTTC. This chain joins TRBV6-2 or TRBV6-3 and TRBJ1-2; D unclear. CDR1 is MNHEY and CDR2 is SVGEGT in the germline V gene. V was shortened by 5 bases and J by 2 bases, with 12 bases between the two germline ends. This CDR3 region has 14 residues.

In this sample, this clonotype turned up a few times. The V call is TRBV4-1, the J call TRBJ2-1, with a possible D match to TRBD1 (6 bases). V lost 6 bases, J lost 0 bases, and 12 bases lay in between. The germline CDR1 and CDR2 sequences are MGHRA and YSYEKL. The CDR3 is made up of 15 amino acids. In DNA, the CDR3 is TGCGCCAGCAGGCAGGGGTCGAGCTCCTACAATGAGCAGTTCTTC. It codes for CASRQGSSSYNEQFF.

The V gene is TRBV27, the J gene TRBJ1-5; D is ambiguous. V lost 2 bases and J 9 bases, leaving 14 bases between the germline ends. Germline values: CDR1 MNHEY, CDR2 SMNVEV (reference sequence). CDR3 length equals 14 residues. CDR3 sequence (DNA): TGTGCCAGCAGTTTAGAAGGGCTCCTCGGGCCCCAGCATTTT. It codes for CASSLEGLLGPQHF.

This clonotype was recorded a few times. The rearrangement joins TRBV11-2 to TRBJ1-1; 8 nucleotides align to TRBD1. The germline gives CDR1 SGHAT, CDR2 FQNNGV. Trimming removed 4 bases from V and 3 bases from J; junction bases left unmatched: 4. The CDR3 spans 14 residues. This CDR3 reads CASSSGQGDTEAFF. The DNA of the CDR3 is TGTGCCAGCAGCTCCGGACAGGGTGACACTGAAGCTTTCTTT.

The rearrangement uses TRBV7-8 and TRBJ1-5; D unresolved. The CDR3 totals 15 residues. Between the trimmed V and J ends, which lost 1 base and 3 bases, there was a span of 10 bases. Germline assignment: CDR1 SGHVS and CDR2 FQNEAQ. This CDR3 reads CASSLVRQANQPQHF. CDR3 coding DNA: TGTGCCAGCAGCTTAGTCCGCCAGGCCAATCAGCCCCAGCATTTT.

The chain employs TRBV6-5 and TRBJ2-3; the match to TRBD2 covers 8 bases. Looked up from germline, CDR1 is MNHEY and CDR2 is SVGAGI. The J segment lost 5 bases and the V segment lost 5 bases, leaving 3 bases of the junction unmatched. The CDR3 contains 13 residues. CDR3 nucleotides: TGTGCCAGCAGTCGCGGGGGGCTAGATACGCAGTATTTT. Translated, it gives CASSRGGLDTQYF.

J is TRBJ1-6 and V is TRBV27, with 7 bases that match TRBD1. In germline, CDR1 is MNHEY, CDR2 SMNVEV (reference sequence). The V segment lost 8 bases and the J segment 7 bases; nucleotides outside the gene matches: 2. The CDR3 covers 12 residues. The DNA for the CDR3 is TGTGCCAGCGCGGACAGGAATTCACCCCTCCACTTT. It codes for CASADRNSPLHF.

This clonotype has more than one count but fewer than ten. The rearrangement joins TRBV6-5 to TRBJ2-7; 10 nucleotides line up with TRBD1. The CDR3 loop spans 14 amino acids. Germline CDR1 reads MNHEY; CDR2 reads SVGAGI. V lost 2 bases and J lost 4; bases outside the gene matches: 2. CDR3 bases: TGTGCCAGCAGTTACCCGGGACAGGGGTACGAGCAGTACTTC. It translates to CASSYPGQGYEQYF.

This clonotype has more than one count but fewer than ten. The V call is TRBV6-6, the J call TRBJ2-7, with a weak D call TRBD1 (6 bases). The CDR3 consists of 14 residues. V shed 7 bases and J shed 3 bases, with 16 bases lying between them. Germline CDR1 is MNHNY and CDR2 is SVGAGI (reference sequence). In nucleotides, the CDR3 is TGTGCCAGCACACAGGGCGACCGATACTACGAGCAGTACTTC. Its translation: CASTQGDRYYEQYF.

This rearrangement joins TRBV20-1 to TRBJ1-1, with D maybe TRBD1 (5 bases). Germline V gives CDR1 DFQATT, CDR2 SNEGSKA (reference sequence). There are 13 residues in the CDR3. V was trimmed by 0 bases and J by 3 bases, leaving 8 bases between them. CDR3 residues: CSAREGGDTEAFF. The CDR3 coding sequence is TGCAGTGCTAGAGAGGGAGGGGACACTGAAGCTTTCTTT.

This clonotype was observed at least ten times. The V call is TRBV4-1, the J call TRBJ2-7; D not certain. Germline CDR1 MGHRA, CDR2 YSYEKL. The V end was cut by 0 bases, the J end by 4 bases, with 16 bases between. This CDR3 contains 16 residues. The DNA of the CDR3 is TGCGCCAGCAGCCAAGACCCGCTAGGGTACCGTTACGAGCAGTACGTC. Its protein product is CASSQDPLGYRYEQYV.

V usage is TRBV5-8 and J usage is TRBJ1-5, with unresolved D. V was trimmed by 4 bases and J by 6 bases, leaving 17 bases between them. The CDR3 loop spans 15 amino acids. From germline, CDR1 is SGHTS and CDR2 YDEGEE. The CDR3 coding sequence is TGTGCCAGCAGCCAGCGTATTTGGGGAGTTCAGCCCCAGCATTTT. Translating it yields CASSQRIWGVQPQHF.